A single T cell receptor beta chain is shown here with its context. This clone occurred once. Its specific antigen is unknown. The input lacks base qualities; no much larger clone sits a single base away. The data were taken from a study of cytomegalovirus exposure and HLA in healthy donors (dated by TCRdb to 2017 to 2019). Regarding the study in general: An earlier analysis of approximately 600 of the donors reported more than 250 Gb of sequence data and around 110 million unique TCR beta sequences from around 200 million T cells. Using immunosequencing, the study profiled T cell repertoires from approximately 700 subjects and related those repertoires to cytomegalovirus serostatus. To study patterns of TCR occurrence, a later analysis re-analyzed previously published TCR beta repertoires from 700 or so donors and added high-resolution HLA genotyping. Among about 410 genotyped donors of the cohort, an average of roughly 230,000 unique TCR beta nucleotide sequences was sequenced per donor, of which about 19% were non-productive. To decide whether each TCR beta V gene segment behaved as functional or pseudogenic, an earlier analysis of approximately 600 of the donors relied on high-throughput TCR beta sequencing. In a later genetic analysis, genome-wide SNP genotypes for about three fifths of the 666 donors were used, and that subset was treated as a discovery cohort. An early release covering approximately 600 HLA-typed donors comprised 250 to 350 gigabases of sequencing data and roughly 86 million unique TCR sequences. Donor age, sex, ethnicity and CMV serostatus were collected together with the repertoire data. HLA typing covered class I and class II loci at four-digit resolution. The genetic ancestry cluster associated with self-reported Caucasian donors included 70% to 85% of the 398 genotyped donors. Typing coverage varied by locus: roughly 620-640 donors for A, B, C, DRB1 and DQB1; roughly 560 for DQA1; around 610 for DPA1; about 450 for DPB1. The aim of the study was to test whether cataloging public T cell receptors could identify signatures of past pathogen exposure. Besides the first cohort of 550 to 750 subjects, a separate validation cohort made up of 120 different subjects was used. Every discovery cohort repertoire had been produced on one sequencing platform. The study combined high-throughput TCR immunosequencing, statistical association of individual TCRs with disease status, and machine learning to predict cytomegalovirus infection status. Rather than using new phenotypic data, the later analysis identified candidate immune exposures from TCR beta sequences and from how often those sequences occurred across donors. Four to six DR-DQ haplotypes were handled as single units for association and clustering, since linkage in the cohort was strong.

Library preparation was by the immunoSEQ multiplex PCR assay. The multiplex PCR relied on a mix of 60 forward primers for TCR Vbeta segments and 13 reverse primers for TCR Jbeta segments. The CDR3 region of rearranged TCR beta genes was amplified from genomic DNA by a multiplex PCR assay. The amplified TCR beta libraries were sequenced on the Illumina HiSeq System as 87-base-pair reads. On the authors' methods: A later analysis counted approximately 74 million unique TCR beta chains across the 650 to 800 repertoires, and 9.5 million to 11 million of these chains were shared by at least two donors. Raw reads were error-corrected and collapsed into unique sequences with a nearest-neighbor algorithm that merged closely related sequences to remove PCR and sequencing errors. Alignment of CDR3 sequences to IMGT reference sequences was used to assign V, D and J gene segments. For a sequence to be retained, a match of at least six nucleotides was required to both a V gene segment and a J gene segment. Rearrangements were classified as productive when the CDR3 lacked stop codons and remained in frame with V and J, and all other rearrangements were classified as non-productive. Following IMGT convention, CDR3 was defined as the stretch from the second conserved V-encoded cysteine up to the conserved J-encoded phenylalanine. Sequences without an unambiguous match to a single V gene segment were excluded from the earlier analysis of a few hundred of the donors. An earlier analysis of 587 of the donors called V segments functional above 56.7% productive rearrangements and segregating when the between-donor standard deviation exceeded 5%. A statistical classification framework was built for diagnosing cytomegalovirus status from the catalog of TCR beta chain sequences. V and J gene assignment, in a later analysis, came from comparing TCR nucleotide sequences with IMGT/GENE-DB human TR gene sequences. A later analysis assigned CDR3 sequences and most-parsimonious VDJ recombination scenarios with the TCRdist pipeline. In a later analysis, each TCR beta chain was defined by its CDR3 amino acid sequence together with its V-gene family, and reads lacking a unique V-gene family were excluded. A later analysis removed 450 to 600 highly shared, low-generation-probability nucleotide sequences to deal with suspected cross-contamination and a sequencing artifact. For each public chain, a later analysis derived a clonal expansion index from normalized ranks of inferred template counts within each repertoire. Generation probabilities in a later analysis came from a VDJ recombination model fitted to out-of-frame rearrangements, and those results were checked against IGoR. Hypergeometric tests were used in a later analysis to score TCR-TCR, TCR-HLA and TCR-CMV co-occurrence, with a repertoire-size bias correction applied to the TCR pairs. To estimate false discovery rates, a later analysis permuted the HLA or CMV assignments 20 times. In a later analysis, co-occurring TCRs were grouped using DBSCAN, with TCRdist sequence similarity added in when clustering inside HLA-allele-positive subsets. Co-occurrence clustering excluded repertoires with fewer than 30,000 or more than 120,000 public chains, plus five with anomalous nucleotide sharing. TCRdb mirrors the immuneACCESS table, restricted to in-frame sequences. Some clones are absent from its copies; in checked studies, under half trace to an unresolved V gene, and the reason for the others is unknown. The V and J calls and clone size are taken from that table; D and trimming were inferred from the DNA. The sample records about 140,000 clones, about four fifths of which are singletons. The ten most abundant clones make up roughly 3.1% of the sample.

Study-wide conclusions, independent of this receptor: A later analysis associated 15,000 or so TCR beta sequences with specific HLA alleles at a false discovery rate of 0.05. For the cohort, immune exposure information was limited to CMV serostatus. Presence/absence analyses assumed roughly uniform sequencing depth across donors, an assumption that may not hold. A later analysis found that most CMV-associated TCR beta chains appeared HLA-restricted, with HLA associations seemingly driven largely by CMV exposure. While some public TCRs were present in many individuals, most TCR sequences turned up only very rarely across donors. In a later analysis, HLA-associated TCR beta chains were found to be more clonally expanded and to have lower generation probabilities than equally common non-associated chains. In an earlier analysis of 587 of the donors, most TCR beta V segments appeared in productive rearrangements about 90% or about 30% of the time, broadly matching IMGT annotations. Cytomegalovirus status was reported to be diagnosed by the classifier with high specificity and sensitivity in both the original and validation cohorts. According to the authors, the approach could potentially be generalized to other disease states and immunological phenotypes. Because some donors lacked HLA typing at each locus, the association tests relied only on the typed subset. A cluster of highly shared sequence variants was judged likely to be a technical artifact of the sequencing pipeline. In a later genetic analysis, fewer N-insertions in productive TCRs were reported among donors in an Asian-associated ancestry cluster than the approximately 710-donor mean. A later analysis reported that several top co-occurrence clusters appeared linked to parvovirus B19, influenza, CMV and Epstein-Barr virus. When HLA alleles, especially DR and DQ, strongly co-occurred, TCR associations were difficult to assign to individual alleles. A later analysis found that TCR association rates varied across HLA loci, with DRB1 alleles showing the most associated TCRs and HLA-C alleles the fewest. The study gave a list of about 170 TCR beta chains associated with cytomegalovirus. Three of the identified cytomegalovirus-associated TCR beta chains were confirmed in vitro to be specific for cytomegalovirus antigens. This cohort had only TCR beta chains sequenced, and the lack of alpha or paired-chain data limited which features could be detected. Because counts were too low, about 18 rarely observed V segments, including chromosome 9 orphons, were left out of the earlier analysis of about 500 of the donors. Correlated functional status among segregating V segments might reflect linkage disequilibrium, but an unknown experimental factor could not be ruled out. In a later genetic analysis, a missense DCLRE1C variant was associated with V-gene and J-gene trimming of TCR beta chains, and the association was replicated in an independent cohort. A further reported finding was that TCR beta sequences accurately predicted the HLA-A and HLA-B alleles for most subjects in the first cohort.

The cohort comprised some 680 healthy bone marrow donors. At the time of sampling, every cohort member was nominally healthy, though immune exposures that went unrecorded were likely present. The donor tested CMV seropositive and was one of the 289 seropositive cohort members. A peripheral blood sample was collected from each donor, and TCR beta sequencing was performed on peripheral blood mononuclear cells. Genomic DNA extraction from the blood cell samples was performed with the Qiagen DNeasy Blood Extraction Kit. The source of this sequence is a man aged 18-30 years in good health and CMV-seropositive. The sequenced sample consisted of PBMCs.

The bases are TGTGCCAGCCACCTACGAGATACGCAGTATTTT. Its protein is CASHLRDTQYF. The chain is encoded by TRBV27 joined to TRBJ2-3; no D gene call is confident. V sheds 8 bases and J sheds 5 bases, leaving 8 bases between their ends. Including cysteine and phenylalanine, the CDR3 has 11 amino acids. Only CDR3 DNA remains: 33 bases, in frame from the first base. As encoded in the germline V gene (reference sequence), CDR1 is MNHEY while CDR2 is SMNVEV.